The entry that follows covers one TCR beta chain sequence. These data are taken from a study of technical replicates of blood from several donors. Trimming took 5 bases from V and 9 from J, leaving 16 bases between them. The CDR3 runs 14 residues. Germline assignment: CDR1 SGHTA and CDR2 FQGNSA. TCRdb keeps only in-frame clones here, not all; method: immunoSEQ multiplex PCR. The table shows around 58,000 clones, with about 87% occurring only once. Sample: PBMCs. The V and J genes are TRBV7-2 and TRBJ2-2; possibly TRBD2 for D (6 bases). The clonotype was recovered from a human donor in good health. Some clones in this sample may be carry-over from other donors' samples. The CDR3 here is CASSPGAGRRELFF. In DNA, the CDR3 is TGTGCCAGCAGCCCCGGCGCAGGGAGGAGGGAGCTGTTTTTT.